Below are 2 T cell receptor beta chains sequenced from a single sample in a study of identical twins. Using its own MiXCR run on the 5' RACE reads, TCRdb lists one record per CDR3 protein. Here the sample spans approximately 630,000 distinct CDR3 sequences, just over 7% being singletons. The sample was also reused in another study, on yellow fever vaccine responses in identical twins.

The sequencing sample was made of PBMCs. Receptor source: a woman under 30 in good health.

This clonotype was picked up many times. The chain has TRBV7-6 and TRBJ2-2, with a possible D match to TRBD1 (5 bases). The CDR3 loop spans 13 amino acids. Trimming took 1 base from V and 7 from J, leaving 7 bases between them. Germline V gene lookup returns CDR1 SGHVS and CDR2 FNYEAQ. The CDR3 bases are TGTGCCAGCAGCTTAGAGCAGGGCGGGGAGCTGTTTTTT. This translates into CASSLEQGGELFF.

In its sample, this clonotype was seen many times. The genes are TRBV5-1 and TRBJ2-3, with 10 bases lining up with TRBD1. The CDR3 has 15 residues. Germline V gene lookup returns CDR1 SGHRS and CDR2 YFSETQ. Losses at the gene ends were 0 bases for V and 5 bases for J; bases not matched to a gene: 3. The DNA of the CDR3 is TGCGCCAGCAGCTTGGGACAGGGGGCCGGAGATACGCAGTATTTT. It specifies CASSLGQGAGDTQYF.